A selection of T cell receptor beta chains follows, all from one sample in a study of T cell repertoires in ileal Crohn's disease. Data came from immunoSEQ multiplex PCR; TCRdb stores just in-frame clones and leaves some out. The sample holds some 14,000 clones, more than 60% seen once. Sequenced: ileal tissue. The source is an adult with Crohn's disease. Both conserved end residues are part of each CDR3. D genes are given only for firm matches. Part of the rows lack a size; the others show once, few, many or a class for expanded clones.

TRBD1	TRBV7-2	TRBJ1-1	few	TGTGCCAGCAGCTTAAAACAGGGGCCGAAGAACACTGAAGCTTTCTTT	CASSLKQGPKNTEAFF
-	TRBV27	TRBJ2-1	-	TGTGCCAGCAGTTTAGGATCCTACAATGAGCAGTTCTTC	CASSLGSYNEQFF
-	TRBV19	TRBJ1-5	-	TGTGCCAGTACCCCGACCGACAGGAATCAGCCCCAGCATTTT	CASTPTDRNQPQHF
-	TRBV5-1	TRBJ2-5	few	TGCGCCAGCAGAGCAACGGAGACCCAGTACTTC	CASRATETQYF
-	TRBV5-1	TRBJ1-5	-	TGCGCCAGCAGCTTGGGGGGGATGGATCAGCCCCAGCATTTT	CASSLGGMDQPQHF
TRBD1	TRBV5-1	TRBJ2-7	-	TGCGCCAGCAGCAAACGGTCCGGGGGGACAGGGGGTTACGAGCAGTACTTC	CASSKRSGGTGGYEQYF
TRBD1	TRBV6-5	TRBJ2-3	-	TGTGCCAGCAGATCCGGGACAGGGAAGACAGATACGCAGTATTTT	CASRSGTGKTDTQYF
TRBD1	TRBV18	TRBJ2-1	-	TGTGCCAGCTCCCCAATGCAAGCCGGGACAGCCTACAATGAGCAGTTCTTC	CASSPMQAGTAYNEQFF
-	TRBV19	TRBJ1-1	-	TGTGCCAGTACCGCTAACCTGAACACTGAAGCTTTCTTT	CASTANLNTEAFF
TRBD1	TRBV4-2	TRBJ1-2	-	TGTGCCAGCAGCCAAGAGGGGACAGGGGGGCGATATGGCTACACCTTC	CASSQEGTGGRYGYTF
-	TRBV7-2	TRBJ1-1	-	TGTGCCAGCAGCTTCTCAACAGGGTTGACGAACACTGAAGCTTTCTTT	CASSFSTGLTNTEAFF
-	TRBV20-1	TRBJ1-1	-	TGCAGTGCTAGAGGGCAGCGGCGAGCTTTCTTT	CSARGQRRAFF
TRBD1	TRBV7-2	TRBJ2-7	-	TGTGCCAGCAGCCCTCGCCTCGGGACAGGGGTCGAGCAGTACTTC	CASSPRLGTGVEQYF
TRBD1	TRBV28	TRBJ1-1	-	TGTGCCAGCAGTCTCCGACAGGGTTACATGAACACTGAAGCTTTCTTT	CASSLRQGYMNTEAFF
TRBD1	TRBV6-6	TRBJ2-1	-	TGTGCCAGCTCAAGCGGGACAGGGAAATTATTTGAGCAGTTCTTC	CASSSGTGKLFEQFF
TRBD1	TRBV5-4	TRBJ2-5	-	TGTGCCAGCAGCCCGGGACAGCCCCAAGAGACCCAGTACTTC	CASSPGQPQETQYF
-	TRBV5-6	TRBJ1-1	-	TGTGCCAGCAGCTTGGACAGGGCCAGCACTGAAGCTTTCTTT	CASSLDRASTEAFF
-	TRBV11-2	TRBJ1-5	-	TGTGCCAGCAGCCCAGAAGGCGTAGGAGAGAATCAGCCCCAGCATTTT	CASSPEGVGENQPQHF
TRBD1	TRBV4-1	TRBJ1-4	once	TGCGCCAGCAGCCAGGGACAGGGGGCGACTAATGAAAAACTGTTTTTT	CASSQGQGATNEKLFF
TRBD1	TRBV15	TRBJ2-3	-	TGTGCCACCAGCACCTTCCGAGGACAGGGAGGCACAGATACGCAGTATTTT	CATSTFRGQGGTDTQYF
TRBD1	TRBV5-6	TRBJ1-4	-	TGTGCCAGCAGCGCGACAGGGGAATCAACTAATGAAAAACTGTTTTTT	CASSATGESTNEKLFF
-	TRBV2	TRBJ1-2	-	TGTGCCAGCAGTGAAGTTCCAACAGGTAGCTATGGCTACACCTTC	CASSEVPTGSYGYTF
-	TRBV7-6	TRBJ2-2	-	TGTGCCAGCAGCTTAGGTGGCACCGGGGAGCTGTTTTTT	CASSLGGTGELFF
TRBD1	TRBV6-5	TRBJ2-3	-	TGTGCCAGCAGCTTGGGACAGGGAAGCACAGATACGCAGTATTTT	CASSLGQGSTDTQYF
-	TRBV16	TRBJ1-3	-	TGTGCCAGCAGCCAATCATACAGGAACTCTGGAAACACCATATATTTT	CASSQSYRNSGNTIYF
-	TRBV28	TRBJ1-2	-	TGTGCCAGCAGTTCTGCCATCTTTGGAAGCTACACCTTC	CASSSAIFGSYTF
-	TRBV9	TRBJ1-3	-	TGTGCCAGCAGCGTATCGGGTTCCTCTGGAAACACCATATATTTT	CASSVSGSSGNTIYF
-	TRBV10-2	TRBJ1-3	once	TGCGCCAGCAGTATTGGGGTCGGAACTCTAGGCTCTGGAAACACCATATATTTT	CASSIGVGTLGSGNTIYF
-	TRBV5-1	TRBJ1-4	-	TGCGCCAGCAGCTTGGACAGGGAACTGTTTTTT	CASSLDRELFF
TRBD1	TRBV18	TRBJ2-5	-	TGTGCCAGCTCATCTAGACCACAACCGGGACAGCAAGAGACCCAGTACTTC	CASSSRPQPGQQETQYF